One sample yielded the 10 T cell receptor beta chains listed below, sequenced in a study of shared clonotypes between healthy human individuals. The repertoire was sequenced with immunoSEQ multiplex PCR; TCRdb's copy has only in-frame clones and lacks some. The sample shows about 2.3 million clones, about 90% of them seen only once. What was sequenced was naive CD4+ T cells from PBMCs. Subset of the sample: CD45RA+ positively selected. The receptor set was obtained from a man aged 18 to 30 in good health. Some clones in this sample may be carry-over from other donors' samples.

The chain links TRBV28 to TRBJ1-5; D unclear. The CDR3 has 16 amino acids. The germline gives CDR1 MDHEN, CDR2 SYDVKM. Trimming shortened V by 1 base and J by 1 base, and 11 bases separated the two germline ends. The CDR3 coding sequence is TGTGCCAGCAGTTTATTCTGGGTAAGGAGCAATCAGCCCCAGCATTTT. The encoded protein is CASSLFWVRSNQPQHF.

V and J are TRBV10-3 and TRBJ2-1; D is possibly TRBD1 (5 bases). V was trimmed by 2 bases and J by 9 bases, leaving 11 bases between them. Per the germline V gene, CDR1 is ENHRY and CDR2 is SYGVKD. The CDR3 covers 13 residues. CDR3 nucleotide sequence: TGTGCCATCAGTGAGGGGGCTATGCCTGAGCAGTTCTTC. Its translation is CAISEGAMPEQFF.

The chain links TRBV7-2 to TRBJ1-1; 9 bases fit TRBD1. The CDR3 length is 15 residues. The junction had 9 bases not matched to a gene; V was cut back by 5 bases and J by 5 bases. CDR1 is SGHTA and CDR2 is FQGNSA in the germline V gene. The CDR3 region has the DNA TGTGCCAGCAGCAGGGGGACAGGGTTTGGGACTGAAGCTTTCTTT. Protein: CASSRGTGFGTEAFF.

The V call is TRBV7-2, the J call TRBJ1-1; 7 nucleotides match TRBD1. The CDR3 has 13 amino acids. The V and J ends lost 7 bases and 5 bases, in that order; junction bases with no gene match: 7. The germline V gene has CDR1 SGHTA and CDR2 FQGNSA. The CDR3 here is CASIRQGITEAFF. CDR3 bases: TGTGCCAGCATAAGACAGGGAATTACTGAAGCTTTCTTT.

The chain has TRBV7-3 and TRBJ2-5; TRBD1 or TRBD2 may be the D gene (5 bases each). The CDR3 totals 17 residues. V was pared by 0 bases and J by 4 bases, with 18 bases between. CDR1 is SGHTA, CDR2 FQGTGA, per germline. The CDR3 DNA follows: TGTGCCAGCAGCTTAACGTCAGGCGCGGGTGGGGGAGAGACCCAGTACTTC. Amino acids: CASSLTSGAGGGETQYF.

V usage is TRBV27 and J usage is TRBJ2-5; unclear D gene. The DNA end lines up better with TRBJ2-7; the J call may be wrong. The germline gives CDR1 MNHEY, CDR2 SMNVEV (reference sequence). This CDR3 is built from 14 residues. CDR3 region: CASSLSGTEYEQYF. DNA for the CDR3: TGTGCCAGCAGTTTATCCGGAACGGAATACGAGCAGTACTTC.

Of note for this clone: Different DNA sequences within this sample yield the same CDR3. The J gene is TRBJ2-2, the V gene TRBV19; TRBD1 or TRBD2 may be the D gene (6 bases each). The V and J ends lost 2 bases and 6 bases respectively, with 7 bases between them. Looked up from germline, CDR1 is LNHDA and CDR2 is SQIVND (reference sequence). The CDR3 has 13 residues. The CDR3 sequence: CASSIRGAGELFF. The CDR3 DNA reads as TGTGCCAGTAGTATAAGGGGGGCCGGGGAGCTGTTTTTT.

This chain uses TRBV7-9 with TRBJ2-3, with a weak D call TRBD2 (6 bases). Per germline, CDR1 SEHNR and CDR2 FQNEAQ (reference sequence). V lost 1 base and J 6 bases, leaving 11 bases between the germline ends. The CDR3 totals 14 residues. DNA for the CDR3: TGTGCCAGCAGCTTAGATCCGGGAGCGGATACGCAGTATTTT. Its translation: CASSLDPGADTQYF.

This chain joins TRBV27 and TRBJ2-7, with TRBD1 matching over 10 bases. Germline V gives CDR1 MNHEY, CDR2 SMNVEV (reference sequence). The ends lost 4 bases at V and 2 bases at J; junction bases unmatched: 2. The CDR3 consists of 14 residues. The CDR3 DNA sequence: TGTGCCAGCAGTTCCGACAGGGGGCCCTACGAGCAGTACTTC. It translates to CASSSDRGPYEQYF.

V is TRBV4-3 and J is TRBJ2-3; TRBD1 matches at 7 bases. V was pared by 4 bases and J by 0 bases, with 4 bases of the junction left unmatched. The CDR3 consists of 15 residues. CDR1 is LGHNA, CDR2 YSLEER, per germline. In DNA form, the CDR3 reads TGCGCCAGCAGCCTTACAGGGGTAAGCACAGATACGCAGTATTTT. This encodes CASSLTGVSTDTQYF.